This entry lists 5 T cell receptor beta chains sequenced from one sample in a study of T cell responses to AZD1222 COVID-19 vaccine. Data came from immunoSEQ multiplex PCR; TCRdb stores just in-frame clones and leaves some out. Found here are around 100,000 clones, around nine tenths of them singletons; the top ten hold 3% to 3.5%. Sample: peripheral blood, taken 28 days after the second dose of the MenACWY control vaccine. All receptors derive from an adult who received the MenACWY meningococcal vaccine as a control.

The V gene is TRBV28, the J gene TRBJ1-4; D is unclear. The CDR3 has 14 residues. Germline V gives CDR1 MDHEN, CDR2 SYDVKM. With 5 bases removed from V and 6 bases from J, the gap between germline ends came to 13 bases. CDR3 loop: CASSRVLWDEKLFF. The DNA of the CDR3 is TGTGCCAGCAGTAGGGTCCTTTGGGATGAAAAACTGTTTTTT.

The rearrangement links TRBV12-3 or TRBV12-4 to TRBJ2-7; possible D gene TRBD1, 6 bases. The CDR3 length is 13 residues. Deletions cut 5 bases from V and 2 bases from J, with 10 bases between. The CDR3 DNA sequence: TGTGCCAGCAGTACAGGGCTAGCCTACGAGCAGTACTTC. Encoded protein: CASSTGLAYEQYF.

The CDR3 sequence: CASSFQSGGGHTIYF. DNA of the CDR3: TGTGCCAGCAGTTTTCAATCGGGGGGAGGACACACCATATATTTT. V usage is TRBV27 and J usage is TRBJ1-3; perhaps TRBD1 as D (5 bases). Trimming took 3 bases from V and 8 from J, leaving 17 bases between them. There are 15 residues in the CDR3. CDR1 and CDR2 from the germline V gene are MNHEY and SMNVEV (reference sequence).

The rearrangement joins TRBV19 to TRBJ1-4, with D uncertain. V was cut by 3 bases and J by 7 bases, with 15 bases left in between. The CDR3 is 15 amino acids. Germline V gives CDR1 LNHDA, CDR2 SQIVND (reference sequence). The CDR3 is CASSMSGGSGEKLFF. CDR3 nucleotides: TGTGCCAGTAGTATGTCCGGCGGTTCCGGTGAAAAACTGTTTTTT.

This rearrangement joins TRBV7-2 to TRBJ1-2; tentatively, D is TRBD1 (5 bases). This CDR3 has 13 residues. V lost 4 bases, J lost 5 bases, and 11 bases lay in between. Germline V gene lookup returns CDR1 SGHTA and CDR2 FQGNSA. In DNA form, the CDR3 reads TGTGCCAGCAGCTCCCAGGGTCGGTATGGCTACACCTTC. Protein sequence: CASSSQGRYGYTF.